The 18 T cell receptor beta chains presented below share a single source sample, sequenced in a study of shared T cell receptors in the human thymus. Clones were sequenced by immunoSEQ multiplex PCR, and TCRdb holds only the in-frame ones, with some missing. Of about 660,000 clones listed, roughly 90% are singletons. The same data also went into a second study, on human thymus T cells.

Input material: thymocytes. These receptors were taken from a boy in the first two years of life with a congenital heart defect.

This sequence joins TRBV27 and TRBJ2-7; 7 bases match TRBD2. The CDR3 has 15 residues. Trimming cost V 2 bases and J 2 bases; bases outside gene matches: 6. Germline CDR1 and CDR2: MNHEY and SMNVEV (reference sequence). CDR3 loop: CASSLLRENPYEQYF. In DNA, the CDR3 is TGTGCCAGCAGTTTACTGCGGGAGAACCCCTACGAGCAGTACTTC.

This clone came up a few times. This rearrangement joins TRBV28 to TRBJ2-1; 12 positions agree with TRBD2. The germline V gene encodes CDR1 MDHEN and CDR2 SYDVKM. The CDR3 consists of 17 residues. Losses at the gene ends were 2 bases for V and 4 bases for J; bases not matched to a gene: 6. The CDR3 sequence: CASSLGTSGRPYNEQFF. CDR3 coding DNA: TGTGCCAGCAGTTTAGGCACTAGCGGGAGGCCGTACAATGAGCAGTTCTTC.

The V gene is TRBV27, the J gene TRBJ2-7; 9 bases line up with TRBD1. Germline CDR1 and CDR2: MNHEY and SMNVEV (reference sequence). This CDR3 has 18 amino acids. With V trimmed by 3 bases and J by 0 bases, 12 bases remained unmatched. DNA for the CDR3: TGTGCCAGCAGTTTCTCCGGGACAGGGCCCCGAATCTCCTACGAGCAGTACTTC. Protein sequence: CASSFSGTGPRISYEQYF.

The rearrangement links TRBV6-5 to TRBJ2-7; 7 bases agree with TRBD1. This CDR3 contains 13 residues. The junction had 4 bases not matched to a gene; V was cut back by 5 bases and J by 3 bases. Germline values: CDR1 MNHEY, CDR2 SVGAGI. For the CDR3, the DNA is TGTGCCAGCAGTAAGGGACAGATCTACGAGCAGTACTTC. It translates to CASSKGQIYEQYF.

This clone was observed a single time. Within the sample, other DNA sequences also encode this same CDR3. CDR3 region: CASSLARGGLYEQYF. The CDR3 coding sequence is TGCGCCAGCAGCTTGGCCCGGGGAGGTCTCTACGAGCAGTACTTC. V and J are TRBV5-1 and TRBJ2-7, with a weak D call TRBD2 (6 bases). CDR3 length equals 15 residues. V lost 0 bases and J lost 3, with 13 bases in between. The germline CDR1 and CDR2 sequences are SGHRS and YFSETQ.

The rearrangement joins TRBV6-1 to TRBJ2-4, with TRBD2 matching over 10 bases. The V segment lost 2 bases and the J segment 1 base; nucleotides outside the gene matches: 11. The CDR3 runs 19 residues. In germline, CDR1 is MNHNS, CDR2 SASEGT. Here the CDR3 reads CASSELRAGGSSAKNIQYF. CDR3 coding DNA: TGTGCCAGCAGTGAACTCCGAGCGGGGGGGAGTAGCGCCAAAAACATTCAGTACTTC.

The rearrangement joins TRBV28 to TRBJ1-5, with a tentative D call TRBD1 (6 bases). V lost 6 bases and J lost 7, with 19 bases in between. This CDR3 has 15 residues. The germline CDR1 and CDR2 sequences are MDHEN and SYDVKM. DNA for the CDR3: TGTGCCAGCAGCCAACCCACACAGGGCGGCCAGCCCCAGCATTTT. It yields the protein CASSQPTQGGQPQHF.

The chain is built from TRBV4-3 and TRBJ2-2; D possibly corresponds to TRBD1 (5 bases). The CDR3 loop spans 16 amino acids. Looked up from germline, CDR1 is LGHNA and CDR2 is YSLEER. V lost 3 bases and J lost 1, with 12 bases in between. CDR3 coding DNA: TGCGCCAGCAGCCATGGCACACAGGTGAACACCGGGGAGCTGTTTTTT. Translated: CASSHGTQVNTGELFF.

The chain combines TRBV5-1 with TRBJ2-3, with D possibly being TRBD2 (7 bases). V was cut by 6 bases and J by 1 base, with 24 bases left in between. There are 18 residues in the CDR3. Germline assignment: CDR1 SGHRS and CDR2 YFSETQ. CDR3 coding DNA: TGCGCCAGCAATTATCCCGGGACACGGGAGGACGGCACAGATACGCAGTATTTT. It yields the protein CASNYPGTREDGTDTQYF.

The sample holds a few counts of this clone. The DNA for the CDR3 is TGTGCCATCAGGGGATGGGACAGAGCTAACTATGGCTACACCTTC. Its translation: CAIRGWDRANYGYTF. The rearrangement uses TRBV10-3 and TRBJ1-2; 7 bases are a match to TRBD1. Germline V gene data show CDR1 as ENHRY and CDR2 as SYGVKD. V lost 6 bases, J lost 0 bases, and 7 bases stayed unmatched. This CDR3 has 15 residues.

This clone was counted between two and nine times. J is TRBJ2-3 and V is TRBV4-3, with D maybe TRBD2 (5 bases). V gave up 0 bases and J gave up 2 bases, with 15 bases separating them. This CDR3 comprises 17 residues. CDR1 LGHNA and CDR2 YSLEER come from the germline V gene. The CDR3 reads CASSQDSGKRATDTQYF. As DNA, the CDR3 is TGCGCCAGCAGCCAAGATTCGGGGAAGAGGGCCACAGATACGCAGTATTTT.

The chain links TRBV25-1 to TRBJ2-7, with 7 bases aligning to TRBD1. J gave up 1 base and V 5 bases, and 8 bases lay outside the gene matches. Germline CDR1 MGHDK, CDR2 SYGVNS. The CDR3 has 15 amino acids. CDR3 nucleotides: TGTGCCAGCAGTACGGGCAGGGGGTCTTCCTACGAGCAGTACTTC. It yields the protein CASSTGRGSSYEQYF.

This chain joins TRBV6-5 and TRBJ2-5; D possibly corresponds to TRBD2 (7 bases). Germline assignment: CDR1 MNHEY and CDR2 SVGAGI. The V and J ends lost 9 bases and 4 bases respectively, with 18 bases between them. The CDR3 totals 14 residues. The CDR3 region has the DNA TGTGCCAGTGGCCTAGGGGGAGGGGGAGAGACCCAGTACTTC. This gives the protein CASGLGGGGETQYF.

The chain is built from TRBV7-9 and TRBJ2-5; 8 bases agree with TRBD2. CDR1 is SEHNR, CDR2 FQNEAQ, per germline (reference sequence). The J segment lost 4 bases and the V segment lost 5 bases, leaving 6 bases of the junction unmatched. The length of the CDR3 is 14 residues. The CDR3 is CASSRGGRSETQYF. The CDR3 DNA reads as TGTGCCAGCAGCCGGGGGGGACGTTCAGAGACCCAGTACTTC.

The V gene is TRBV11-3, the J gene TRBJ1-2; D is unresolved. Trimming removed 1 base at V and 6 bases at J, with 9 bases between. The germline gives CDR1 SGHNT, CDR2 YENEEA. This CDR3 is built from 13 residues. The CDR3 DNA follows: TGTGCCAGCAGCTTAGGTTCCAGTGATGGCTACACCTTC. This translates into CASSLGSSDGYTF.

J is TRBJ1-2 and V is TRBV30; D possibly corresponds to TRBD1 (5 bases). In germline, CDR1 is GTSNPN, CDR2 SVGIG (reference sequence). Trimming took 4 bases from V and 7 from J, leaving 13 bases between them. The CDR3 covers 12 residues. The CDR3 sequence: CAWTSGGGGYTF. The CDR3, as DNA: TGTGCCTGGACCTCCGGGGGTGGTGGCTACACCTTC.

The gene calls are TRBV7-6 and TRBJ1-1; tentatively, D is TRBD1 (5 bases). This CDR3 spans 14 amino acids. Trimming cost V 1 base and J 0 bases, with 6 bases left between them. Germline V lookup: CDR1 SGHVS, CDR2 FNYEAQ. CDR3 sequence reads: CASSLDRLNTEAFF. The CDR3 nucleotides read TGTGCCAGCAGCTTAGACAGGCTGAACACTGAAGCTTTCTTT.

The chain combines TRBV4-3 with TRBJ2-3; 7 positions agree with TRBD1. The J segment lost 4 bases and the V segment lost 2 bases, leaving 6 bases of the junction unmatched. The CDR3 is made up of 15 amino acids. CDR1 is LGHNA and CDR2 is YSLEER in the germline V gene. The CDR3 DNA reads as TGCGCCAGCAGCCAAAGGGGGCGGGCGGCAGATACGCAGTATTTT. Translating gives CASSQRGRAADTQYF.